The 32 T cell receptor beta chains below come from one sample, sequenced in a study of blood T cell repertoires in COVID-19. TCRdb keeps only in-frame clones here, not all; method: immunoSEQ multiplex PCR. The sample lists some 12,000 clones; approximately 91% were seen once. Sequenced input: peripheral blood. These receptors were collected from a woman between 65 and 79 years old with active COVID-19.

The chain has TRBV30 and TRBJ2-5; TRBD2 might be the D (6 bases). V lost 2 bases, J lost 5 bases, and 15 bases lay in between. The CDR3 is made up of 14 amino acids. The germline gives CDR1 GTSNPN, CDR2 SVGIG (reference sequence). CDR3 DNA: TGTGCCTGGAGTATCACATCCAGCGGGGAGACCCAGTACTTC. It specifies CAWSITSSGETQYF.

The rearrangement links TRBV23-1 to TRBJ2-7, with D perhaps TRBD1 (6 bases). TRBV23-1 is identified as an open reading frame with a role that is uncertain. Trimming stripped 0 bases from V and 0 bases from J, with 30 bases between. The CDR3 is made up of 22 amino acids. The CDR3 region has the DNA TGCGCCAGCAGTCAATCAAACCCCCCCACGCCTACAGGGTCCCTGGGCTCCTACGAGCAGTACTTC. Its protein product is CASSQSNPPTPTGSLGSYEQYF.

The chain recombines TRBV6-2 or TRBV6-3 with TRBJ2-7; 7 bases agree with TRBD2. The CDR3 contains 15 residues. V was pared by 2 bases and J by 6 bases, with 10 bases of the junction left unmatched. CDR1 is MNHEY, CDR2 SVGEGT, per germline. The CDR3 here is CASSYPAGSGTEQYF. For the CDR3, the DNA is TGTGCCAGCAGTTACCCAGCGGGGTCGGGAACCGAGCAGTACTTC.

This chain uses TRBV24-1 with TRBJ2-3; unclear D gene. Germline V lookup: CDR1 KGHDR, CDR2 SFDVKD. This CDR3 has 13 residues. The germline V and J ends were trimmed by 5 bases and 2 bases, with 7 bases remaining between them. CDR3 region: CATSVGPTDTQYF. For the CDR3, the DNA is TGTGCCACCAGTGTTGGCCCCACAGATACGCAGTATTTT.

This clone was found once. The chain uses TRBV15 and TRBJ2-4, with 8 bases lining up with TRBD1. Germline-derived CDR1 and CDR2 are LNHNV and YYDKDF (reference sequence). This CDR3 spans 18 amino acids. V was clipped by 1 base and J by 0 bases; unmatched bases: 8. The CDR3 spells CATSRVGRGQVAKNIQYF. CDR3 DNA: TGTGCCACCAGCAGAGTTGGCAGGGGGCAAGTAGCCAAAAACATTCAGTACTTC.

The chain joins TRBV28 to TRBJ2-4; 8 bases fit TRBD2. In germline, CDR1 is MDHEN, CDR2 SYDVKM. The J segment lost 6 bases and the V segment lost 7 bases, leaving 8 bases of the junction unmatched. The CDR3 covers 14 residues. The chain's CDR3 is CASTPPAGGNIQYF. The CDR3 nucleotides read TGTGCCAGCACCCCACCGGCGGGGGGAAACATTCAGTACTTC.

This clone was observed once. J is TRBJ2-2 and V is TRBV3-1 (or the pseudogene TRBV3-2); D possibly corresponds to TRBD1 (5 bases). This CDR3 comprises 15 residues. With 0 bases removed from V and 6 bases from J, the gap between germline ends came to 11 bases. Germline CDR1 reads LGHDT; CDR2 reads YNNKEL (reference sequence). CDR3 sequence: CASSQDLWGPGELFF. CDR3 DNA: TGTGCCAGCAGCCAAGATCTATGGGGCCCCGGGGAGCTGTTTTTT.

This rearrangement joins TRBV12-3 or TRBV12-4 to TRBJ1-6; a weak D match, TRBD1 (5 bases). The CDR3 totals 13 residues. V dropped 5 bases and J dropped 6 bases, with 8 bases sitting between them. CDR3 loop: CASSGATNSPLHF. The CDR3, as DNA: TGTGCCAGCAGTGGGGCAACTAATTCACCCCTCCACTTT.

The V call is TRBV30, the J call TRBJ2-7, with a weak D call TRBD1 (6 bases). The CDR3 consists of 13 residues. Trimming removed 0 bases from V and 0 bases from J, with 6 bases in between. Germline loops: CDR1 GTSNPN, CDR2 SVGIG (reference sequence). CDR3 in amino acids: CAWSVGGSYEQYF. CDR3 sequence (DNA): TGTGCCTGGAGTGTAGGGGGCTCCTACGAGCAGTACTTC.

V is TRBV18 and J is TRBJ1-2; D is perhaps TRBD1 (6 bases). With 6 bases removed from V and 4 bases from J, the gap between germline ends came to 18 bases. This CDR3 contains 15 residues. The germline V gene has CDR1 KGHSH and CDR2 LQKENI. CDR3 sequence: CASSPGTSFLYGYTF. As DNA, the CDR3 is TGTGCCAGCTCCCCTGGGACATCCTTTCTCTATGGCTACACCTTC.

V usage is TRBV7-9 and J usage is TRBJ2-7; 10 positions agree with TRBD2. This CDR3 has 15 residues. Trimming cost V 5 bases and J 6 bases; bases outside gene matches: 10. Germline loops: CDR1 SEHNR, CDR2 FQNEAQ (reference sequence). The CDR3 DNA is TGTGCCAGCAGCCCTCCAGCGGGAGGGTCTGGCGAGCAGTACTTC. It yields the protein CASSPPAGGSGEQYF.

About this clone: Because the CDR3's place on the DNA is in doubt, the DNA is left out and the CDR3 is given as listed by TCRdb. This chain connects TRBV21-1 to TRBJ1-1; the D segment call TRBD1 is taken from the table without a DNA check. TRBV21-1 is shown as a pseudogene. The CDR3 totals 16 residues, both ends included. The CDR3: CASYTRVGQGNTEAFF.

The chain has TRBV28 and TRBJ1-6; 7 bases align to TRBD1. This CDR3 contains 16 residues. Germline values: CDR1 MDHEN, CDR2 SYDVKM. The trim removed 7 bases at V and 2 bases at J, leaving 8 bases unmatched. CDR3 in amino acids: CASKGAAGTYNSPLHF. The CDR3 bases are TGTGCCAGCAAGGGGGCGGCTGGCACCTATAATTCACCCCTCCACTTT.

The chain combines TRBV11-2 with TRBJ2-1; 7 nucleotides line up with TRBD2. The J segment lost 7 bases and the V segment lost 8 bases, leaving 5 bases of the junction unmatched. Per germline, CDR1 SGHAT and CDR2 FQNNGV. CDR3 length: 12 residues. Here the CDR3 reads CASVNSGNEQFF. In DNA form, the CDR3 reads TGTGCCAGCGTCAATAGCGGGAATGAGCAGTTCTTC.

The chain links TRBV10-2 to TRBJ2-1, with D possibly TRBD2 on 5 matching bases. The V gene's germline CDR1 is WSHSY and CDR2 SAAADI. V shed 4 bases and J shed 0 bases, with 7 bases lying between them. The CDR3 contains 14 residues. The CDR3 is CASSAGSSYNEQFF. CDR3 DNA: TGCGCCAGCAGTGCTGGGAGCTCCTACAATGAGCAGTTCTTC.

This chain connects TRBV4-1 to TRBJ1-4; 7 bases map to TRBD1. Trimming at V came to 4 bases and at J to 3 bases, leaving 11 bases not matched to a gene. CDR1 is MGHRA, CDR2 YSYEKL, per germline. This CDR3 comprises 17 residues. Here the CDR3 reads CASSRTGESLANEKLFF. CDR3 nucleotide sequence: TGCGCCAGCAGCCGAACAGGGGAGAGTTTGGCTAATGAAAAACTGTTTTTT.

The rearrangement joins TRBV7-6 to TRBJ1-6; the match to TRBD1 covers 7 bases. Germline CDR1 is SGHVS and CDR2 is FNYEAQ. V was clipped by 5 bases and J by 7 bases; unmatched bases: 8. The CDR3 is 15 amino acids. CDR3 protein: CASSTSGQQNSPLHF. In DNA, the CDR3 is TGTGCCAGCAGCACGTCGGGACAGCAAAATTCACCCCTCCACTTT.

The chain recombines TRBV12-3 or TRBV12-4 with TRBJ1-2, with 8 bases lining up with TRBD1. Unmatched junction bases numbered 5, after V lost 5 bases and J lost 6 bases. The CDR3 covers 13 residues. In DNA form, the CDR3 reads TGTGCCAGCAGTCATGGGACAGGTAATGGCTACACCTTC. Translated: CASSHGTGNGYTF.

V is TRBV4-1 and J is TRBJ1-3; 8 bases agree with TRBD1. The CDR3 runs to 15 residues. CDR1 and CDR2 (germline): MGHRA, YSYEKL. The V gene end was trimmed by 2 bases and the J gene end by 0 bases; junction bases not matched to a gene: 0. CDR3 nucleotide sequence: TGCGCCAGCAGCCAAACAGGGGGCTCTGGAAACACCATATATTTT. Translated, it gives CASSQTGGSGNTIYF.

The chain is built from TRBV5-1 and TRBJ2-2, with a tentative D call TRBD2 (6 bases). V lost 4 bases and J lost 2, with 18 bases in between. Germline V CDR1 and CDR2: SGHRS, YFSETQ. This CDR3 comprises 17 residues. The CDR3 protein is CASSPRDFGKNTGELFF. In DNA form, the CDR3 reads TGCGCCAGCAGCCCCAGGGACTTCGGGAAAAACACCGGGGAGCTGTTTTTT. The full variable domain, with the rest looked up from reference TRBV5-1 and TRBJ2-2, is KAGVTQTPRYLIKTRGQQVTLSCSPISGHRSVSWYQQTPGQGLQFLFEYFSETQRNKGNFPGRFSGRQFSNSRSEMNVSTLELGDSALYLCASSPRDFGKNTGELFFGEGSRLTVL.

V gene TRBV7-2 combines with J gene TRBJ1-4, with TRBD1 as a possible D gene (6 bases). V lost 2 bases and J 7 bases, leaving 17 bases between the germline ends. The CDR3 totals 16 residues. The V gene's germline CDR1 is SGHTA and CDR2 FQGNSA. Here the CDR3 reads CASSLTGWGRGEKLFF. Here the CDR3 DNA reads TGTGCCAGCAGCTTAACAGGTTGGGGCAGGGGTGAAAAACTGTTTTTT.

The chain carries TRBV6-5 and TRBJ2-7; 7 positions agree with TRBD1. Germline lookup yields CDR1 MNHEY and CDR2 SVGAGI. The CDR3 is 14 residues long. Germline trimming cut 5 bases from V and 3 bases from J; bases unmatched to any gene: 7. The CDR3 coding sequence is TGTGCCAGCAGTCCCGGACAGGCTGGCTACGAGCAGTACTTC. This encodes CASSPGQAGYEQYF.

The chain links TRBV19 to TRBJ2-2; TRBD2 matches 7 bases. V trimming: 5 bases; J trimming: 4 bases; junction bases outside the gene matches: 7. This CDR3 has 15 residues. Germline CDR1 LNHDA, CDR2 SQIVND (reference sequence). CDR3 coding DNA: TGTGCCAGTAGTTGGGGGGACTACTCCACCGGGGAGCTGTTTTTT. Its translation: CASSWGDYSTGELFF.

This chain links TRBV19 with TRBJ2-7, with 9 nucleotides matching TRBD2. The V gene end was trimmed by 3 bases and the J gene end by 2 bases; junction bases not matched to a gene: 8. Germline V CDR1 and CDR2: LNHDA, SQIVND (reference sequence). CDR3 size: 16 residues. CDR3 residues: CASSIATSGRTYEQYF. For the CDR3, the DNA is TGTGCCAGTAGTATCGCGACTAGCGGTCGGACCTACGAGCAGTACTTC.

V and J are TRBV28 and TRBJ1-2; no reliable D call. Trimming removed 7 bases from V and 8 bases from J, with 26 bases in between. Germline loops: CDR1 MDHEN, CDR2 SYDVKM. The CDR3 is 16 residues long. CDR3 residues: CASNSAFGEILWGYTF. The CDR3, as DNA: TGTGCCAGCAATTCGGCCTTTGGGGAGATCCTATGGGGCTACACCTTC.

The chain employs TRBV5-1 and TRBJ2-5; TRBD2 matches 8 bases. The V gene's germline CDR1 is SGHRS and CDR2 YFSETQ. This CDR3 is built from 15 residues. The trim removed 5 bases at V and 0 bases at J, leaving 6 bases unmatched. Here the CDR3 DNA reads TGCGCCAGCAGGCCTAGCGGGCGGTACCAAGAGACCCAGTACTTC. Translation gives CASRPSGRYQETQYF.

V and J are TRBV12-3 or TRBV12-4 and TRBJ2-1; TRBD1 matches 10 bases. The V and J ends lost 4 bases and 14 bases, in that order; junction bases with no gene match: 8. There are 13 residues in the CDR3. The chain's CDR3 is CASSSGAGQGKFF. Here the CDR3 DNA reads TGTGCCAGCAGTTCCGGAGCGGGACAGGGGAAGTTCTTC.

This clone has a single count. The chain links TRBV12-3 or TRBV12-4 to TRBJ1-1, with D tentatively TRBD1 (6 bases). The germline V and J ends were trimmed by 4 bases and 8 bases, with 14 bases remaining between them. The CDR3 runs 13 residues. The CDR3 spells CASSSTGRGEAFF. DNA of the CDR3: TGTGCCAGCAGTTCCACAGGGAGGGGGGAAGCTTTCTTT.

The chain recombines TRBV23-1 with TRBJ1-3; TRBD1 aligns across 12 bases. TRBV23-1 is an ORF, with its function uncertain. The CDR3 is 20 residues long. Trimming took 8 bases from V and 0 from J; bases not matched to a gene: 17. The CDR3: CASSPEPGQGATYSGNTIYF. The CDR3 DNA sequence: TGCGCCAGCTCACCTGAACCGGGACAGGGGGCGACTTACTCTGGAAACACCATATATTTT.

The rearrangement joins TRBV30 to TRBJ1-5, with 7 bases identical to TRBD1. Germline CDR1 and CDR2: GTSNPN and SVGIG (reference sequence). This CDR3 spans 14 amino acids. V shed 1 base, J shed 6 bases, and the junction held 6 bases outside the gene matches. DNA of the CDR3: TGTGCCTGGAGTGACAGGGGCGCGGGTCAGCCCCAGCATTTT. This codes for CAWSDRGAGQPQHF.

The rearrangement links TRBV12-3 or TRBV12-4 to TRBJ1-4, with 7 bases that match TRBD1. CDR3 length: 13 residues. Trimming at V came to 8 bases and at J to 4 bases, leaving 4 bases not matched to a gene. The CDR3 DNA reads TGTGCCAGCTCAGGGACAGATAATGAAAAACTGTTTTTT. It yields the protein CASSGTDNEKLFF.

The rearrangement links TRBV27 to TRBJ1-1; 7 bases agree with TRBD1. Germline V CDR1 and CDR2: MNHEY, SMNVEV (reference sequence). After removal of 3 bases from V and 1 base from J, the junction contained 5 bases not matched to a gene. This CDR3 spans 15 amino acids. Here the CDR3 DNA reads TGTGCCAGCAGTTTGTGGGGGACAGCGAACACTGAAGCTTTCTTT. This translates into CASSLWGTANTEAFF.